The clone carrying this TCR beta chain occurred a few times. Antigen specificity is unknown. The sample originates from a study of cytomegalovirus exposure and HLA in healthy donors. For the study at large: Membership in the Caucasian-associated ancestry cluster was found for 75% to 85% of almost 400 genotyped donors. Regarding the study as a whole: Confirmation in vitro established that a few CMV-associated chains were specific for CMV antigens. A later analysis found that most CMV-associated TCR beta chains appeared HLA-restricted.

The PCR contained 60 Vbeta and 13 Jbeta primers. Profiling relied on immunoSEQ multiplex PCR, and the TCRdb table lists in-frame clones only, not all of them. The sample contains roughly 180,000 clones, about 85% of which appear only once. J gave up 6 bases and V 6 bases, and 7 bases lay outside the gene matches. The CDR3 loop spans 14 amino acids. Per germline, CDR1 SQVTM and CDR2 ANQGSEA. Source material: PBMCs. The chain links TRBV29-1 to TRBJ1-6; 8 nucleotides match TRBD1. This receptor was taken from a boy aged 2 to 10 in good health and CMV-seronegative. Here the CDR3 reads CSVRTDRGNSPLHF. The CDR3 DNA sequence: TGCAGCGTAAGAACTGACAGGGGTAATTCACCCCTCCACTTT.